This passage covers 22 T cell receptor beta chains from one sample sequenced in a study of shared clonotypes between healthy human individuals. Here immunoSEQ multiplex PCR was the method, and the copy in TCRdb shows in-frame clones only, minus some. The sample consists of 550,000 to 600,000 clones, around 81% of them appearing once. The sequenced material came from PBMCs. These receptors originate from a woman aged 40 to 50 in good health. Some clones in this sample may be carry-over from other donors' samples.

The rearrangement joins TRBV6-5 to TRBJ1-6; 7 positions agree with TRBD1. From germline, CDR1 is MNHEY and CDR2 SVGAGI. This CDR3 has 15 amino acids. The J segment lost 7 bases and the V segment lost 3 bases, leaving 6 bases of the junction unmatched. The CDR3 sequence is CASSYSPGQNSPLHF. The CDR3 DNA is TGTGCCAGCAGTTATAGTCCGGGACAGAATTCACCCCTCCACTTT.

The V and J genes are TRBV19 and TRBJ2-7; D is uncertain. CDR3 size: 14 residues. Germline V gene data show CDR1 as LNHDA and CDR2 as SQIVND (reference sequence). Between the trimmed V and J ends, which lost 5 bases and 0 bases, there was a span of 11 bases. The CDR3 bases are TGTGCCAGTAGTGCCCGAGATGCCTCCTACGAGCAGTACTTC. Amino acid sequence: CASSARDASYEQYF.

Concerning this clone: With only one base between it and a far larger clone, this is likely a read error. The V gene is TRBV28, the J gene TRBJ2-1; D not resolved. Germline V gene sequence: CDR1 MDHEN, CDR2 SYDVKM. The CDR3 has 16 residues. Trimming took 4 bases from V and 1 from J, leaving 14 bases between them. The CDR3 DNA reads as TGTGCCAGCAGTTACCCTCACGGAAGTTCCTACAATGAGCAGTTCTTC. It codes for CASSYPHGSSYNEQFF.

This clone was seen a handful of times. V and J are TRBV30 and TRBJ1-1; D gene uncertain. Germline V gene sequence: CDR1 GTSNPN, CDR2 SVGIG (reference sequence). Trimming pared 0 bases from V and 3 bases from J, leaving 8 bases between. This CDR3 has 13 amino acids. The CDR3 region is CAWSVRRHTEAFF. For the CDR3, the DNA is TGTGCCTGGAGTGTACGCCGCCACACTGAAGCTTTCTTT.

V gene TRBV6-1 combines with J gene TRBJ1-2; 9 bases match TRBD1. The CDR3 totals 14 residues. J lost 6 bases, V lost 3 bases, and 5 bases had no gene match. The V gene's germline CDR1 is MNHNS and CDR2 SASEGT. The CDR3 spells CASSDRGDRDGYTF. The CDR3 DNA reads TGTGCCAGCAGTGACCGTGGGGACAGGGATGGCTACACCTTC.

In nucleotides, the CDR3 is TGCGCCAGCAGCTTGGTGGGGGCATCTAACTATGGCTACACCTTC. Protein: CASSLVGASNYGYTF. This chain uses TRBV5-1 with TRBJ1-2, with a tentative D call TRBD1 (6 bases). CDR3 length equals 15 residues. Trimming took 0 bases from V and 0 from J, leaving 9 bases between them. Per germline, CDR1 SGHRS and CDR2 YFSETQ. The variable domain in full, completed from reference TRBV5-1 and TRBJ1-2, reads KAGVTQTPRYLIKTRGQQVTLSCSPISGHRSVSWYQQTPGQGLQFLFEYFSETQRNKGNFPGRFSGRQFSNSRSEMNVSTLELGDSALYLCASSLVGASNYGYTFGSGTRLTVV.

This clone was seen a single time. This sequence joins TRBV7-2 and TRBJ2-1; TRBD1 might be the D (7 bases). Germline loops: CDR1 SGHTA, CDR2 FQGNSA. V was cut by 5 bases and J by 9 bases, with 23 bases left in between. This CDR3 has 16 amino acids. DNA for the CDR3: TGTGCCAGCAGCCCACGACCCAGCAATCAGGGGGGTGAGCAGTTCTTC. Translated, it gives CASSPRPSNQGGEQFF.

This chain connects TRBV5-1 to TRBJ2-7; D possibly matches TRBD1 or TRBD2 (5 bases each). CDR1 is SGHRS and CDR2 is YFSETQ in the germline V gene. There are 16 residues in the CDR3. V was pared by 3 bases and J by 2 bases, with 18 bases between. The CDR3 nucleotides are TGCGCCAGCAGCTCAACTTACCAGGGACGGCCCTACGAGCAGTACTTC. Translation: CASSSTYQGRPYEQYF. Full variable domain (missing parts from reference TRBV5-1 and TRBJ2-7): KAGVTQTPRYLIKTRGQQVTLSCSPISGHRSVSWYQQTPGQGLQFLFEYFSETQRNKGNFPGRFSGRQFSNSRSEMNVSTLELGDSALYLCASSSTYQGRPYEQYFGPGTRLTVT.

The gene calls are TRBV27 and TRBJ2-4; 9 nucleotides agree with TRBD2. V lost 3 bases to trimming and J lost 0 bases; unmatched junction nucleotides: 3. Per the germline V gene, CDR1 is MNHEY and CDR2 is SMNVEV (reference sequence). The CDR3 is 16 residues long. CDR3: CASSFAGGVAKNIQYF. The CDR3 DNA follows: TGTGCCAGCAGTTTTGCGGGAGGGGTAGCCAAAAACATTCAGTACTTC.

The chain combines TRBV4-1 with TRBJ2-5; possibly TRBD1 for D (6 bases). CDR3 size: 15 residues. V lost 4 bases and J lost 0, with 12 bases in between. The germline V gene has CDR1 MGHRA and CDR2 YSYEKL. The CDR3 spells CASSRLGTNQETQYF. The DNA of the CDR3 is TGCGCCAGCAGCCGGCTCGGGACAAACCAAGAGACCCAGTACTTC.

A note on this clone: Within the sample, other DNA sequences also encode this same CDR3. The CDR3 DNA sequence: TGTGCCAGCAGCCCCTCGGGCGGTTACGAGCAGTACTTC. Protein sequence: CASSPSGGYEQYF. The rearrangement uses TRBV7-9 and TRBJ2-7; D uncertain. Between the trimmed V and J ends, which lost 5 bases and 4 bases, there was a span of 12 bases. Germline V gives CDR1 SEHNR, CDR2 FQNEAQ (reference sequence). There are 13 residues in the CDR3.

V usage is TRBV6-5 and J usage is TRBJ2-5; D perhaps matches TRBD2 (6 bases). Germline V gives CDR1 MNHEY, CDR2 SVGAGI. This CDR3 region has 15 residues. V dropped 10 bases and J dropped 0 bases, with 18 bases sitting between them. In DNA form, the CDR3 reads TGTGCCACCTCGCCTACTAGCAACCACCAAGAGACCCAGTACTTC. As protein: CATSPTSNHQETQYF.

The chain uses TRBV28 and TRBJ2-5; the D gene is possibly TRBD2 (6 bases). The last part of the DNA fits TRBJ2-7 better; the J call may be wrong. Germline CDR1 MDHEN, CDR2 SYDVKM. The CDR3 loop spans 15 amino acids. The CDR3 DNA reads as TGTGCCAGCAGTTTAAGGAGCGGGCACCGCTACGAGCAGTACTTC. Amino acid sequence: CASSLRSGHRYEQYF.

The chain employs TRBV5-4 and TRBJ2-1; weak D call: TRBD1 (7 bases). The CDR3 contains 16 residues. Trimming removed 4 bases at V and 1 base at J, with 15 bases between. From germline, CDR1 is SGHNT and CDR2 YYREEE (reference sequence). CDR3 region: CASSPTGAGSYNEQFF. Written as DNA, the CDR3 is TGTGCCAGCAGCCCTACAGGGGCGGGGTCCTACAATGAGCAGTTCTTC.

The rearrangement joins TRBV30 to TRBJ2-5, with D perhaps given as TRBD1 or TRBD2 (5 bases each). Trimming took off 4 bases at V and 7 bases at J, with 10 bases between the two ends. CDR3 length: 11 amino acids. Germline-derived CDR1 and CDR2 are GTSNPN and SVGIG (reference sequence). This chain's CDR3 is CAWTGSGTQYF. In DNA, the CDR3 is TGTGCCTGGACAGGGAGCGGGACCCAGTACTTC.

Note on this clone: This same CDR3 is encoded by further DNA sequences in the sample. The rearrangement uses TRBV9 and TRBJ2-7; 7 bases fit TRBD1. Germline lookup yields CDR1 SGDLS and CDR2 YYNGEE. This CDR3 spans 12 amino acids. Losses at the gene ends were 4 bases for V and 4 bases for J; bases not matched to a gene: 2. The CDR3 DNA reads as TGTGCCAGCAGCCCCAGGGGGTACGAGCAGTACTTC. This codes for CASSPRGYEQYF.

The CDR3 DNA sequence: TGTGCCAGCAGCCCGGACAGGGACGATGGCTACACCTTC. It yields the protein CASSPDRDDGYTF. The J gene is TRBJ1-2, the V gene TRBV5-6; 8 bases map to TRBD1. CDR3 size: 13 residues. Germline V gene sequence: CDR1 SGHDT, CDR2 YYEEEE. The trim removed 4 bases at V and 6 bases at J, leaving 5 bases unmatched. Full variable domain (rest looked up from reference TRBV5-6 and TRBJ1-2): DAGVTQSPTHLIKTRGQQVTLRCSPKSGHDTVSWYQQALGQGPQFIFQYYEEEERQRGNFPDRFSGHQFPNYSSELNVNALLLGDSALYLCASSPDRDDGYTFGSGTRLTVV.

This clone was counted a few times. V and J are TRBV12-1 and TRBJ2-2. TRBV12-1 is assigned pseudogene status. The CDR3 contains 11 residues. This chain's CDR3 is CASSFAGELFF. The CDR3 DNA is TGTGCCAGCAGCTTTGCCGGGGAGCTGTTTTTT.

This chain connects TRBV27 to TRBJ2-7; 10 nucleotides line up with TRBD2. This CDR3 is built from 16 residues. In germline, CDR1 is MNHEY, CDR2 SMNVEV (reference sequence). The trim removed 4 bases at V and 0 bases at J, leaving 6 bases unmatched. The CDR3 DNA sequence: TGTGCCAGCAGTTACACGGCTAGCGGGAGCTCCTACGAGCAGTACTTC. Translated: CASSYTASGSSYEQYF.

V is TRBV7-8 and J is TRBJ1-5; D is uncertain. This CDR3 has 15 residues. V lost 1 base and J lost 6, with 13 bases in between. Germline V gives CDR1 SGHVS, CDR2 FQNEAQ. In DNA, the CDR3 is TGTGCCAGCAGCTTAGTAAATGTAGGCGTTCAGCCCCAGCATTTT. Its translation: CASSLVNVGVQPQHF.

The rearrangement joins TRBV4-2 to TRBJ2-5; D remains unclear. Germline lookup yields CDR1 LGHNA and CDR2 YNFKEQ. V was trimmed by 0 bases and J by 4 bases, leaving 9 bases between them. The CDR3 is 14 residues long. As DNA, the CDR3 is TGTGCCAGCAGCCAAGACAACAGAGGAGAGACCCAGTACTTC. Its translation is CASSQDNRGETQYF.

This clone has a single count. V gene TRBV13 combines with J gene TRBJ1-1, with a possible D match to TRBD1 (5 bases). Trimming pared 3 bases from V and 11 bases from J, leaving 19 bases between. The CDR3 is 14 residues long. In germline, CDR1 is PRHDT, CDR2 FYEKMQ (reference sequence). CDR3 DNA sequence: TGTGCCAGCAGCTTTGGTCGGCAGGGAATGGTGGCTTTCTTT. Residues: CASSFGRQGMVAFF. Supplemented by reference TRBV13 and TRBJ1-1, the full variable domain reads AAGVIQSPRHLIKEKRETATLKCYPIPRHDTVYWYQQGPGQDPQFLISFYEKMQSDKGSIPDRFSAQQFSDYHSELNMSSLELGDSALYFCASSFGRQGMVAFFGQGTRLTVV.